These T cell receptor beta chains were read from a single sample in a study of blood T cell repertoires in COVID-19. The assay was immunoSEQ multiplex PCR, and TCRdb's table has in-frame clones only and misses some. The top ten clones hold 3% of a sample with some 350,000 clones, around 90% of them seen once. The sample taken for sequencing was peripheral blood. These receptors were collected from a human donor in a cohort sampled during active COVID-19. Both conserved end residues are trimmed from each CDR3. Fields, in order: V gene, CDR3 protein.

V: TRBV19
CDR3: ASSVTGWTVYEQY

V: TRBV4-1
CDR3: ASSQGPGTYEQY

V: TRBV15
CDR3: ATSRHEASVQETQY

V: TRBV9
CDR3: ASSVWASNINTDTQY

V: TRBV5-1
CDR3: ASSFKTLAGGPTDTQY

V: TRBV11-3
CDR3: ASSLDRDDQPQH

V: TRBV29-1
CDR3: SVLNRGVGTQY

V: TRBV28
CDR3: ASNTGGGGELF

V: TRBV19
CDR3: ASTRGTGGSPLH

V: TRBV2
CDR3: ASWDRESITNEQF

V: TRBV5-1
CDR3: ASSSRRDYYT

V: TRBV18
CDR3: ASSPESYGRDYGYT

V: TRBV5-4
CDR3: ASSFRVGGTDTQY

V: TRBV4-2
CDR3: ASSQIWGQGAGEQY

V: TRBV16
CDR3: ASSQYALPANEKLF

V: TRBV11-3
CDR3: ASSRTGDTEAF

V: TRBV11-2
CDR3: ASSLGYSYEQY

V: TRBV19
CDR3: ASSIPDTAYGYT